A single sample is the source of the 24 T cell receptor beta chains below, sequenced in a study of OX40 agonist ivuxolimab in advanced cancers. Method: immunoSEQ multiplex PCR; TCRdb's copy keeps in-frame clones and lacks some. The table lists 60,000 or so clones, nearly 90% of them singletons, with more than 5% in the top ten. Specimen: CD4+ or CD8+ T cells sorted from blood, collected in a trial of the OX40 agonist ivuxolimab. The source is an adult with an advanced solid tumor such as melanoma, head and neck, liver or kidney cancer.

The rearrangement uses TRBV6-6 and TRBJ2-6; D unresolved. The CDR3 is 13 amino acids. The germline V and J ends were trimmed by 6 bases and 0 bases, with 3 bases remaining between them. From germline, CDR1 is MNHNY and CDR2 SVGAGI (reference sequence). The DNA of the CDR3 is TGTGCCAGCAGGCCCTCTGGGGCCAACGTCCTGACTTTC. It specifies CASRPSGANVLTF.

The chain carries TRBV11-1 and TRBJ2-7; D may correspond to TRBD1 or TRBD2 (5 bases each). Trimming stripped 5 bases from V and 0 bases from J, with 11 bases between. CDR1 and CDR2 (germline): SGHAT, FQDESV (reference sequence). The CDR3 is made up of 14 amino acids. The CDR3 DNA is TGTGCCAGCAGCCGGGACGGACACTCCTACGAGCAGTACTTC. As protein: CASSRDGHSYEQYF.

This sequence joins TRBV7-9 and TRBJ1-1, with D possibly TRBD1 on 6 matching bases. Germline V gives CDR1 SEHNR, CDR2 FQNEAQ (reference sequence). Between the trimmed V and J ends, which lost 5 bases and 1 base, there was a span of 11 bases. This CDR3 has 14 residues. CDR3 DNA: TGTGCCAGCAGCCTGCCACAGGGGAACACTGAAGCTTTCTTT. Its translation: CASSLPQGNTEAFF.

The chain has TRBV28 and TRBJ1-5; D remains unclear. The CDR3 runs 9 residues. V was trimmed by 9 bases and J by 5 bases, leaving 2 bases between them. The germline V gene encodes CDR1 MDHEN and CDR2 SYDVKM. The CDR3 coding sequence is TGTGCCAGTGATCAGCCCCAGCATTTT. Encoded protein: CASDQPQHF.

The genes are TRBV28 and TRBJ2-5; 8 nucleotides line up with TRBD1. After removal of 6 bases from V and 2 bases from J, the junction contained 8 bases not matched to a gene. The CDR3 extends over 15 amino acids. Germline CDR1 and CDR2: MDHEN and SYDVKM. CDR3 sequence (DNA): TGTGCCAGCAGAAGCCCGGGACAGGATCAAGAGACCCAGTACTTC. This sequence encodes CASRSPGQDQETQYF.

J is TRBJ2-7 and V is TRBV5-4, with TRBD2 matching 8 bases. Trimming took 0 bases from V and 0 from J; bases not matched to a gene: 2. The CDR3 extends over 15 amino acids. Per the germline V gene, CDR1 is SGHNT and CDR2 is YYREEE (reference sequence). This CDR3 reads CASSLAGGASYEQYF. CDR3 coding DNA: TGTGCCAGCAGCTTGGCGGGGGGGGCCTCCTACGAGCAGTACTTC.

The chain is built from TRBV7-9 and TRBJ2-7, with D maybe TRBD1 (6 bases). V lost 3 bases and J 4 bases, leaving 16 bases between the germline ends. The CDR3 extends over 15 amino acids. CDR1 and CDR2 from the germline V gene are SEHNR and FQNEAQ (reference sequence). CDR3 DNA: TGTGCCAGCAGCTTCCGCACAGGGCTAGGTTACGAGCAGTACTTC. Its translation: CASSFRTGLGYEQYF.

The rearrangement links TRBV6-5 to TRBJ2-7; 7 nucleotides match TRBD1. With V trimmed by 0 bases and J by 7 bases, 12 bases remained unmatched. This CDR3 has 16 amino acids. Germline V gene data show CDR1 as MNHEY and CDR2 as SVGAGI. CDR3 nucleotides: TGTGCCAGCAGTTACTCATCCGGGACAGCGCCTCGGGAGCAGTACTTC. Encoded protein: CASSYSSGTAPREQYF.

The rearrangement uses TRBV10-1 and TRBJ2-7, with TRBD1 matching 7 bases. Trimming removed 6 bases from V and 6 bases from J; junction bases left unmatched: 14. Germline V gene data show CDR1 as WNHNN and CDR2 as SYGVQD (reference sequence). This CDR3 contains 15 residues. The CDR3: CASSLDKAAGGEQYF. CDR3 in DNA: TGCGCCAGCAGCCTGGACAAAGCGGCAGGGGGCGAGCAGTACTTC.

The V call is TRBV4-2, the J call TRBJ2-5; 14 nucleotides line up with TRBD2. This CDR3 contains 20 residues. From germline, CDR1 is LGHNA and CDR2 YNFKEQ. With 0 bases clipped from V and 5 bases from J, the junction kept 14 bases outside the gene matches. The CDR3 coding sequence is TGTGCCAGCAGCCAAGACCCTCCGGGACTAGCGGGAGCGGGTGTCGAGACCCAGTACTTC. This translates into CASSQDPPGLAGAGVETQYF.

By share of the sample, this clone is medium-sized. The chain combines TRBV18 with TRBJ2-2; D gene unclear. Germline V gene data show CDR1 as KGHSH and CDR2 as LQKENI. The V gene lost 2 bases and the J gene lost 0 bases, with 10 bases spanning the gap. The CDR3 runs 16 residues. This chain's CDR3 is CASSPTSLANTGELFF. The CDR3 bases are TGTGCCAGCTCACCAACTTCGCTTGCGAACACCGGGGAGCTGTTTTTT.

V is TRBV5-5 and J is TRBJ2-7, with TRBD2 as a possible D gene (5 bases). CDR1 SGHKS and CDR2 YYEKEE come from the germline V gene (reference sequence). The CDR3 covers 15 residues. Trimming stripped 1 base from V and 2 bases from J, with 13 bases between. This CDR3 is CASSLSSSGPYEQYF. CDR3 in DNA: TGTGCCAGCAGCTTGTCCTCCAGCGGACCCTACGAGCAGTACTTC.

The chain employs TRBV5-1 and TRBJ2-1; D may be TRBD1 (6 bases). Trimming shortened V by 0 bases and J by 7 bases, and 8 bases separated the two germline ends. CDR1 and CDR2 (germline): SGHRS, YFSETQ. CDR3 length: 13 residues. The CDR3 is CASSLGGRNEQFF. The CDR3 DNA reads TGCGCCAGCAGCTTGGGGGGGCGGAATGAGCAGTTCTTC.

The CDR3 coding sequence is TGTGCCTGGTCACCGGGACAGGGCCCTAATGAAAAACTGTTTTTT. It is translated as CAWSPGQGPNEKLFF. This chain joins TRBV30 and TRBJ1-4; 9 bases are shared with TRBD1. This CDR3 is 15 amino acids long. The V and J ends lost 5 bases and 3 bases, in that order; junction bases with no gene match: 7. CDR1 and CDR2 from the germline V gene are GTSNPN and SVGIG (reference sequence).

The chain uses TRBV29-1 and TRBJ2-7, with TRBD1 matching 7 bases. V trimming: 3 bases; J trimming: 0 bases; junction bases outside the gene matches: 8. This CDR3 comprises 15 residues. The germline V gene has CDR1 SQVTM and CDR2 ANQGSEA. CDR3 amino acids: CSVDGDRDHSYEQYF. DNA of the CDR3: TGCAGCGTTGATGGAGACAGGGACCACTCCTACGAGCAGTACTTC.

This chain links TRBV5-1 with TRBJ2-6; TRBD2 is a possible D gene (7 bases). From germline, CDR1 is SGHRS and CDR2 YFSETQ. The CDR3 is 18 amino acids. V lost 6 bases and J 0 bases, leaving 19 bases between the germline ends. The CDR3 spells CASTAGASGSSGANVLTF. CDR3 coding DNA: TGCGCCAGCACCGCGGGGGCTAGCGGAAGCTCTGGGGCCAACGTCCTGACTTTC.

This rearrangement joins TRBV2 to TRBJ1-2, with a tentative D call TRBD1 (6 bases). With 6 bases removed from V and 8 bases from J, the gap between germline ends came to 19 bases. The CDR3 runs to 14 residues. Germline V lookup: CDR1 SNHLY, CDR2 FYNNEI. The CDR3 DNA follows: TGTGCCAGCAGCCGTCTGGAGGGGGTCCGGGGCTACACCTTC. Translation: CASSRLEGVRGYTF.

The rearrangement joins TRBV4-3 to TRBJ1-1; 7 nucleotides agree with TRBD1. Germline V gene data show CDR1 as LGHNA and CDR2 as YSLEER. This CDR3 contains 14 residues. After removal of 4 bases from V and 6 bases from J, the junction contained 8 bases not matched to a gene. The CDR3 DNA reads as TGCGCCAGCAGCCGCGGACAGGCGGTCTCTGAAGCTTTCTTT. As protein: CASSRGQAVSEAFF.

The chain is built from TRBV6-1 and TRBJ2-3, with D possibly matching TRBD2 (5 bases). This CDR3 is built from 13 residues. The germline gives CDR1 MNHNS, CDR2 SASEGT. Deletions cut 5 bases from V and 1 base from J, with 7 bases between. The CDR3 DNA follows: TGTGCCAGCAGTTCGGAGGGCACAGATACGCAGTATTTT. Encoded protein: CASSSEGTDTQYF.

This chain connects TRBV5-1 to TRBJ1-3, with D perhaps TRBD1 (6 bases). Trimming took 0 bases from V and 7 from J, leaving 14 bases between them. CDR1 is SGHRS and CDR2 is YFSETQ in the germline V gene. The CDR3 has 15 residues. DNA of the CDR3: TGCGCCAGCAGCTTGGACAGGGTTGGTGGGAACACCATATATTTT. It translates to CASSLDRVGGNTIYF.

V gene TRBV14 combines with J gene TRBJ1-2; tentatively, D is TRBD1 (6 bases). Trimming removed 0 bases from V and 5 bases from J, with 22 bases in between. Germline V gives CDR1 SGHDN, CDR2 FVKESK. The CDR3 runs to 18 residues. CDR3 loop: CASSQDIPWGPEGYGYTF. Here the CDR3 DNA reads TGTGCCAGCAGCCAAGATATCCCTTGGGGGCCGGAAGGGTATGGCTACACCTTC. The full variable domain, rest sourced from reference TRBV14 and TRBJ1-2, is EAGVTQFPSHSVIEKGQTVTLRCDPISGHDNLYWYRRVMGKEIKFLLHFVKESKQDESGMPNNRFLAERTGGTYSTLKVQPAELEDSGVYFCASSQDIPWGPEGYGYTFGSGTRLTVV.

The chain recombines TRBV6-1 with TRBJ1-2; 7 bases line up with TRBD1. CDR1 and CDR2 from the germline V gene are MNHNS and SASEGT. Trimming cost V 6 bases and J 5 bases; bases outside gene matches: 6. The CDR3 has 13 residues. CDR3 DNA: TGTGCCAGCAGAAGGACAGGATTGTATGGCTACACCTTC. Translated, it gives CASRRTGLYGYTF.

This rearrangement joins TRBV7-2 to TRBJ2-1; D is undetermined. Germline CDR1 reads SGHTA; CDR2 reads FQGNSA. V shed 2 bases and J shed 9 bases, with 5 bases lying between them. CDR3 size: 11 residues. The DNA of the CDR3 is TGTGCCAGCAGCTTATACGGTGAGCAGTTCTTC. It is translated as CASSLYGEQFF.

The chain links TRBV7-8 to TRBJ2-6; D is undetermined. Germline V gene lookup returns CDR1 SGHVS and CDR2 FQNEAQ. The ends were cut back, 3 bases at V and 2 bases at J, with 8 bases in the middle. The CDR3 loop spans 15 amino acids. The CDR3 spells CASSFGLAGANVLTF. CDR3 sequence (DNA): TGTGCCAGCAGCTTCGGGTTGGCTGGGGCCAACGTCCTGACTTTC.